The next 31 T cell receptor beta chains were all read from a single sample in a study of T-cell reconstitution after alpha-beta-depleted transplantation in children. A library of TCRbeta sequences, prepared with unique molecular identifiers, was generated. In TCRdb, the PCR reads were re-called with MiXCR into one record per CDR3 protein. This table has approximately 980,000 distinct CDR3 sequences, roughly 29% appearing once. The sample in question was PBMCs, mostly from graft donor cells, obtained 360 days after TCRalphabeta/CD19-depleted stem cell transplant. These receptors were taken from a boy less than two years old who had a stem cell transplant for SCID, so the T cells may come from the graft donor.

The V and J genes are TRBV12-3 or TRBV12-4 and TRBJ2-1; 8 nucleotides match TRBD2. Trimming cost V 6 bases and J 8 bases; bases outside gene matches: 9. The CDR3 runs 14 residues. In DNA, the CDR3 is TGTGCCAGCAGGGCGGGACTAGGGTTCGATGAGCAGTTCTTC. Encoded protein: CASRAGLGFDEQFF.

V usage is TRBV20-1 and J usage is TRBJ2-1; TRBD2 aligns across 15 bases. This CDR3 region has 15 residues. J lost 6 bases, V lost 3 bases, and 3 bases had no gene match. Germline V gene sequence: CDR1 DFQATT, CDR2 SNEGSKA (reference sequence). The CDR3 sequence is CSASGTSGGLNEQFF. The CDR3 bases are TGCAGTGCTAGTGGGACTAGCGGGGGGCTCAATGAGCAGTTCTTC.

The chain carries TRBV4-1 and TRBJ2-1; a weak D match, TRBD2 (7 bases). The germline V gene has CDR1 MGHRA and CDR2 YSYEKL. The CDR3 has 16 residues. V gave up 4 bases and J gave up 8 bases, with 21 bases separating them. The CDR3 spells CASSPDAGQGRDEQFF. CDR3 DNA sequence: TGCGCCAGCAGCCCGGATGCCGGGCAGGGGAGGGATGAGCAGTTCTTC.

The chain couples TRBV9 to TRBJ2-5; no reliable D call. Germline values: CDR1 SGDLS, CDR2 YYNGEE. Between the trimmed V and J ends, which lost 0 bases and 1 base, there was a span of 7 bases. The CDR3 sequence is 14 residues long. CDR3 sequence (DNA): TGTGCCAGCAGCGTAGATCAGCTCCAAGAGACCCAGTACTTC. Residues: CASSVDQLQETQYF.

This clonotype has a handful of counts. The V call is TRBV6-2 or TRBV6-3, the J call TRBJ2-3, with D possibly matching TRBD1 (5 bases). The CDR3 is made up of 16 amino acids. CDR1 MNHEY and CDR2 SVGEGT come from the germline V gene. Trimming pared 6 bases from V and 1 base from J, leaving 17 bases between. This CDR3 reads CASSTIGAPRTDTQYF. The CDR3 coding sequence is TGTGCCAGCAGCACCATAGGGGCTCCGCGCACAGATACGCAGTATTTT.

The genes are TRBV7-2 and TRBJ2-5; D uncertain. V shed 3 bases and J shed 2 bases, with 7 bases lying between them. The CDR3 extends over 13 amino acids. The germline CDR1 and CDR2 sequences are SGHTA and FQGNSA. The CDR3 region is CASSLPQQETQYF. CDR3 nucleotide sequence: TGTGCCAGCAGCTTGCCTCAACAAGAGACCCAGTACTTC.

Only a few counts were recorded for this clonotype. The V and J genes are TRBV20-1 and TRBJ2-1, with D perhaps matching TRBD1 (6 bases). The V and J ends lost 5 bases and 5 bases respectively, with 13 bases between them. This CDR3 spans 13 amino acids. Germline CDR1 is DFQATT and CDR2 is SNEGSKA (reference sequence). The CDR3 is CSAGGQYDNEQFF. CDR3 DNA: TGCAGTGCTGGCGGACAGTATGACAATGAGCAGTTCTTC.

The chain links TRBV28 to TRBJ1-5, with D possibly matching TRBD1 (5 bases). Trimming left V 2 bases short and J 6 bases short, with 11 bases between. CDR3 size: 14 residues. From germline, CDR1 is MDHEN and CDR2 SYDVKM. The CDR3 here is CASSLAGRRQPQHF. In nucleotides, the CDR3 is TGTGCCAGCAGTTTAGCGGGGCGCCGTCAGCCCCAGCATTTT.

V is TRBV7-9 and J is TRBJ2-1, with D unclear. The CDR3 consists of 13 residues. V was pared by 2 bases and J by 10 bases, with 12 bases between. Germline CDR1 is SEHNR and CDR2 is FQNEAQ (reference sequence). Written as DNA, the CDR3 is TGTGCCAGCAGCTTATCCGCGGTCGGAGAGCAGTTCTTC. Translated, it gives CASSLSAVGEQFF.

This chain joins TRBV7-9 and TRBJ2-3; D assignment may be TRBD1 or TRBD2 (5 bases each). Trimming removed 1 base at V and 4 bases at J, with 12 bases between. Germline assignment: CDR1 SEHNR and CDR2 FQNEAQ (reference sequence). This CDR3 has 15 residues. CDR3 protein: CASSLGEGRADTQYF. The CDR3 DNA reads TGTGCCAGCAGCTTAGGCGAGGGACGGGCAGATACGCAGTATTTT.

The chain uses TRBV3-1 and TRBJ2-1; TRBD2 might be the D (7 bases). V was pared by 4 bases and J by 13 bases, with 17 bases between. Germline CDR1 LGHDT, CDR2 YNNKEL (reference sequence). The CDR3 sequence is 13 residues long. CDR3 sequence: CASSPLKAGAQFF. DNA of the CDR3: TGTGCCAGCAGCCCCCTGAAGGCGGGGGCCCAGTTCTTC.

This clonotype occurred a few times. The J gene is TRBJ2-1, the V gene TRBV15; D possibly matches TRBD1 or TRBD2 (5 bases each). The CDR3 runs to 17 residues. Germline CDR1 and CDR2: LNHNV and YYDKDF (reference sequence). Trimming took 4 bases from V and 0 from J, leaving 16 bases between them. The CDR3 region is CATSTPPGTISYNEQFF. In DNA, the CDR3 is TGTGCCACCAGCACACCCCCCGGGACCATCTCCTACAATGAGCAGTTCTTC.

The rearrangement joins TRBV10-3 to TRBJ2-1; 12 nucleotides agree with TRBD2. This CDR3 contains 13 residues. Germline V CDR1 and CDR2: ENHRY, SYGVKD. V lost 8 bases and J lost 10; bases outside the gene matches: 6. CDR3 DNA sequence: TGTGCCATCCGCCTAGCGGGGGGGACGGAGCAGTTCTTC. Translated: CAIRLAGGTEQFF.

This chain joins TRBV12-3 or TRBV12-4 and TRBJ2-1; TRBD2 matches at 9 bases. The CDR3 runs 17 residues. The ends lost 1 base at V and 10 bases at J; junction bases unmatched: 14. The CDR3 sequence is CASSLGLERGDSREQFF. For the CDR3, the DNA is TGTGCCAGCAGTTTAGGGTTAGAGCGGGGGGACAGTAGGGAGCAGTTCTTC.

There are a few counts of this clonotype. The chain links TRBV7-9 to TRBJ2-1; D remains ambiguous. Per germline, CDR1 SEHNR and CDR2 FQNEAQ (reference sequence). Trimming took 1 base from V and 6 from J, leaving 7 bases between them. This CDR3 is built from 13 residues. The CDR3 nucleotides read TGTGCCAGCAGCTTAGTAGCCTCCAATGAGCAGTTCTTC. Protein product: CASSLVASNEQFF.

V usage is TRBV6-1 and J usage is TRBJ2-7; 12 positions match TRBD1. Germline V CDR1 and CDR2: MNHNS, SASEGT. This CDR3 is built from 17 residues. Trimming took 5 bases from V and 4 from J; bases not matched to a gene: 12. As DNA, the CDR3 is TGTGCCAGCAGTCCGCCGGGACAGGGGGCGTCCCCTTACGAGCAGTACTTC. Encoded protein: CASSPPGQGASPYEQYF.

V gene TRBV12-3 or TRBV12-4 combines with J gene TRBJ2-1; possibly TRBD1 for D (5 bases). The CDR3 is 15 amino acids. V shed 2 bases and J shed 5 bases, with 13 bases lying between them. CDR3 DNA sequence: TGTGCCAGCAGTTTAAGGGTGGGGCGGAACAATGAGCAGTTCTTC. The encoded protein is CASSLRVGRNNEQFF.

This sequence joins TRBV9 and TRBJ1-1; D is unresolved. The V and J ends lost 4 bases and 0 bases respectively, with 10 bases between them. CDR1 and CDR2 from the germline V gene are SGDLS and YYNGEE. This CDR3 spans 14 amino acids. CDR3: CASSQGFLNTEAFF. Here the CDR3 DNA reads TGTGCCAGCAGCCAAGGGTTTCTGAACACTGAAGCTTTCTTT.

The rearrangement links TRBV4-3 to TRBJ2-1; a possible D gene is TRBD1 (5 bases). Trimming took off 1 base at V and 1 base at J, with 23 bases between the two ends. CDR1 is LGHNA, CDR2 YSLEER, per germline. This CDR3 has 20 residues. The CDR3 DNA sequence: TGCGCCAGCAGCCAAGGGGCCACAGCCCCCCAGGGCCGATCCTACAATGAGCAGTTCTTC. Translated: CASSQGATAPQGRSYNEQFF.

This clonotype has just one count. The chain carries TRBV5-1 and TRBJ2-7; D assignment may be TRBD1 or TRBD2 (5 bases each). Trimming removed 0 bases at V and 4 bases at J, with 14 bases between. This CDR3 has 15 residues. The germline V gene encodes CDR1 SGHRS and CDR2 YFSETQ. CDR3: CASSLVGTIIYEQYF. CDR3 in DNA: TGCGCCAGCAGCTTGGTCGGGACCATAATATACGAGCAGTACTTC.

This sequence joins TRBV29-1 and TRBJ2-2; D uncertain. The CDR3 loop spans 13 amino acids. The V gene's germline CDR1 is SQVTM and CDR2 ANQGSEA. V shed 7 bases and J shed 5 bases, with 14 bases lying between them. The CDR3 protein is CSGKKGATGELFF. For the CDR3, the DNA is TGCAGCGGAAAAAAAGGAGCTACCGGGGAGCTGTTTTTT.

This chain uses TRBV4-3 with TRBJ1-3; D not resolved. In germline, CDR1 is LGHNA, CDR2 YSLEER. The CDR3 is 13 amino acids. Trimming stripped 5 bases from V and 0 bases from J, with 5 bases between. CDR3 nucleotides: TGCGCCAGCAGCGGGGTCTCTGGAAACACCATATATTTT. Its protein is CASSGVSGNTIYF.

Concerning this clonotype itself: Germline is not matched at one junction end, which may reflect a read error. V and J are TRBV29-1 and TRBJ2-1; the match to TRBD2 covers 9 bases. Looked up from germline, CDR1 is SQVTM and CDR2 is ANQGSEA. The CDR3 is 14 residues long. The CDR3 is CSVRPGLALNGQFF. The CDR3 DNA reads TGCAGCGTCCGTCCGGGACTAGCCCTCAATGGGCAGTTCTTC.

The J gene is TRBJ2-1, the V gene TRBV5-1; D may be TRBD1 (7 bases). The CDR3 is 15 residues long. V lost 2 bases and J 5 bases, leaving 14 bases between the germline ends. Germline V CDR1 and CDR2: SGHRS, YFSETQ. The CDR3: CASSFRGALDNEQFF. The CDR3 DNA reads TGCGCCAGCAGCTTCAGGGGGGCCTTGGACAATGAGCAGTTCTTC.

The rearrangement uses TRBV20-1 and TRBJ1-1, with D uncertain. The CDR3 has 14 residues. Germline values: CDR1 DFQATT, CDR2 SNEGSKA (reference sequence). The CDR3 spells CSTPIRLQNTEAFF. Here the CDR3 DNA reads TGCAGCACCCCCATAAGGCTACAGAACACTGAAGCTTTCTTT.

The chain employs TRBV20-1 and TRBJ2-3; 10 bases fit TRBD2. V gave up 2 bases and J gave up 0 bases; unmatched junction bases: 2. CDR1 and CDR2 from the germline V gene are DFQATT and SNEGSKA (reference sequence). The length of the CDR3 is 15 residues. This CDR3 reads CSARLAGASTDTQYF. The CDR3 DNA sequence: TGCAGTGCTAGACTAGCGGGGGCTAGCACAGATACGCAGTATTTT.

V usage is TRBV10-3 and J usage is TRBJ1-1; unclear D gene. The CDR3 consists of 14 residues. In germline, CDR1 is ENHRY, CDR2 SYGVKD. V was pared by 2 bases and J by 1 base, with 8 bases between. The DNA of the CDR3 is TGTGCCATCAGTGAGCCGGGAAAGAACACTGAAGCTTTCTTT. Its translation: CAISEPGKNTEAFF.

This clonotype was seen more than once but under ten times. V usage is TRBV3-1 and J usage is TRBJ2-1; 8 bases match TRBD2. Trimming removed 3 bases from V and 3 bases from J; junction bases left unmatched: 10. CDR3 length: 17 amino acids. The germline V gene encodes CDR1 LGHDT and CDR2 YNNKEL (reference sequence). The CDR3 protein is CASSQAHGGAFYNEQFF. CDR3 sequence (DNA): TGTGCCAGCAGCCAGGCTCACGGGGGGGCCTTCTACAATGAGCAGTTCTTC.

V and J are TRBV18 and TRBJ1-2; TRBD1 agrees at 9 bases. With 5 bases clipped from V and 4 bases from J, the junction kept 5 bases outside the gene matches. CDR1 KGHSH and CDR2 LQKENI come from the germline V gene. CDR3 length: 14 amino acids. In DNA form, the CDR3 reads TGTGCCAGCTCATCCGACAGGGGGACCTATGGCTACACCTTC. It is translated as CASSSDRGTYGYTF.

This clonotype was seen a handful of times. This chain uses TRBV19 with TRBJ2-3, with 7 bases identical to TRBD1. Germline CDR1 and CDR2: LNHDA and SQIVND (reference sequence). Trimming at V came to 4 bases and at J to 2 bases, leaving 6 bases not matched to a gene. This CDR3 is 15 amino acids long. This CDR3 is CASSTSTGSTDTQYF. DNA for the CDR3: TGTGCCAGTAGTACTTCGACAGGGTCCACAGATACGCAGTATTTT.

This clonotype has a handful of counts. This chain connects TRBV6-5 to TRBJ2-1; 8 nucleotides match TRBD1. J was trimmed by 0 bases and V by 0 bases; bases with no gene match: 4. The CDR3 length is 17 residues. Germline CDR1 and CDR2: MNHEY and SVGAGI. CDR3: CASSYSIGTGSYNEQFF. The CDR3 region has the DNA TGTGCCAGCAGTTACTCGATTGGGACAGGCTCCTACAATGAGCAGTTCTTC.